The clone carrying this T cell receptor beta chain was seen only a few times. Its target is unknown. The data were obtained in a study of blood T cells in healthy people across ages. Study results and limitations: Higher diversity and more naive CD4+ cells were features of long-lived donors, compared to aged donors.

Using a J-beta primer mix together with a sample-barcoded 5' primer, a second PCR was run for 7 to 11 cycles. Sequencing recovered at least 2.5 million CDR3-containing paired-end reads from each sample. Via MiXCR, TCRdb re-called the 5' RACE reads, giving one row per CDR3 protein. The sample holds about 780,000 distinct CDR3 sequences, about half seen once. V was shortened by 0 bases and J by 5 bases, with 8 bases between the two germline ends. Germline V gives CDR1 SGHTA, CDR2 FQGNSA. This CDR3 has 15 residues. V and J are TRBV7-2 and TRBJ1-6; a possible D gene is TRBD1 (5 bases). The receptor was derived from a man older than 75 in good health. Sequenced material: blood. The CDR3 here is CASSLAAGHNSPLHF. The CDR3 DNA sequence: TGTGCCAGCAGCTTAGCGGCGGGGCATAATTCACCCCTCCACTTT.